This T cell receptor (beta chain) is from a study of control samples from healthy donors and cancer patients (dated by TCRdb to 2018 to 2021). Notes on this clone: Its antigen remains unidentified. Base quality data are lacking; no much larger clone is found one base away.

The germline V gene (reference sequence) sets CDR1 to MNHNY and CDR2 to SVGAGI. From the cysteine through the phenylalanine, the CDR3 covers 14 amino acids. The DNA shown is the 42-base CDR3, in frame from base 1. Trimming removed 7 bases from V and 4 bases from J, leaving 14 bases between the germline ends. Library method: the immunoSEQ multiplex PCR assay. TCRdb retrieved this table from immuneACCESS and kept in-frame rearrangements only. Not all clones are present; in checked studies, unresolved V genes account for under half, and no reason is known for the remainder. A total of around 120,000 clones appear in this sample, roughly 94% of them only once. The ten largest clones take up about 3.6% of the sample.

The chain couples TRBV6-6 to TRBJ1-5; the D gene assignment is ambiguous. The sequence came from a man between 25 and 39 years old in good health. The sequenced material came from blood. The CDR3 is CASMITEANQPQHF. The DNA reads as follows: TGTGCCAGCATGATAACGGAAGCTAATCAGCCCCAGCATTTT.